Listed below are T cell receptor beta chains from one sample, sequenced in a study of blood T cells in healthy people across ages. TCRdb re-analysed the 5' RACE reads in MiXCR, keeping a single row per CDR3 protein. Of 650,000 to 700,000 distinct CDR3 sequences detected, roughly half appear once; the ten largest clones hold about 14%. Sequencing was carried out using blood. The receptors here all came from a woman older than 75 in good health. CDR3s include the opening cysteine and the closing phenylalanine or tryptophan. D genes are given only for firm matches. The size of a clone is reported for some rows only, either as once, few or many, or as a class for expanded clones.

V,length,size,J,D,CDR3,DNA
TRBV3-1,17,few,TRBJ1-2,NA,CASSQNPSGFLGYGYTF,TGTGCCAGCAGCCAAAACCCCTCGGGGTTTCTGGGCTATGGCTACACCTTC
TRBV6-6,15,many,TRBJ1-2,TRBD1,CASSYRSTGDYGYTF,TGTGCCAGCAGTTACCGATCGACAGGGGACTATGGCTACACCTTC
TRBV5-6,15,NA,TRBJ2-5,TRBD2,CASSLGLASWETQYF,TGTGCCAGCAGCTTGGGACTAGCTTCATGGGAGACCCAGTACTTC
TRBV2,13,many,TRBJ2-7,NA,CASSVFAEGEQYF,TGTGCCAGCAGTGTCTTCGCGGAGGGCGAGCAGTACTTC
TRBV5-6,16,many,TRBJ2-7,TRBD2,CASSLGLAVSSYEQYF,TGTGCCAGCAGCTTGGGACTAGCGGTAAGCTCCTACGAGCAGTACTTC
TRBV4-2,17,NA,TRBJ1-4,NA,CASSQDATRANNEKLFF,TGTGCCAGCAGCCAAGATGCTACCAGGGCCAATAATGAAAAACTGTTTTTT
TRBV29-1,16,many,TRBJ2-7,TRBD2,CSVREGSFLSSYVQYF,TGCAGCGTTAGGGAGGGATCGTTCCTAAGCTCCTACGTGCAGTACTTC
TRBV29-1,15,NA,TRBJ2-1,TRBD2,CSVGGTSGNYNEQFF,TGCAGCGTTGGGGGAACTAGCGGAAATTACAATGAGCAGTTCTTC
TRBV10-3,12,few,TRBJ2-1,NA,CAISESYNEQFF,TGTGCCATCAGTGAGTCCTACAATGAGCAGTTCTTC
TRBV18,16,NA,TRBJ2-5,TRBD2,CASSPGLAAVGETQYF,TGTGCCAGCTCACCCGGACTAGCGGCGGTTGGGGAGACCCAGTACTTC
TRBV20-1,13,many,TRBJ2-1,NA,CSARDDRNNEQFF,TGCAGTGCTAGAGATGACCGTAACAATGAGCAGTTCTTC
TRBV29-1,14,NA,TRBJ2-1,TRBD1,CSVETGMFGNEQFF,TGCAGCGTTGAGACAGGGATGTTTGGCAATGAGCAGTTCTTC
TRBV25-1,16,many,TRBJ2-5,NA,CASSEGKGGFQETQYF,TGTGCCAGCAGTGAGGGAAAGGGTGGTTTTCAAGAGACCCAGTACTTC
TRBV29-1,13,many,TRBJ1-5,NA,CSAASRGNQPQHF,TGCAGCGCTGCCTCTAGGGGCAATCAGCCCCAGCATTTT
TRBV29-1,17,NA,TRBJ2-6,NA,CSVHTGGVLSGANVLTF,TGCAGCGTTCACACCGGAGGGGTCCTCTCTGGGGCCAACGTCCTGACTTTC
TRBV7-8,17,NA,TRBJ2-6,NA,CASSSRVVGVGANVLTF,TGTGCCAGCAGCTCGAGGGTGGTAGGAGTTGGGGCCAACGTCCTGACTTTC
TRBV6-1,14,NA,TRBJ1-1,TRBD1,CATLSGTGGGQAFF,TGTGCCACCCTATCCGGGACAGGGGGCGGTCAAGCTTTCTTT
TRBV29-1,16,NA,TRBJ2-6,NA,CSVVVWGNSGANVLTF,TGCAGCGTTGTTGTCTGGGGGAACTCTGGGGCCAACGTCCTGACTTTC
TRBV3-1,14,many,TRBJ2-3,TRBD2,CASSLSGRLDTQYF,TGTGCCAGCAGCCTTAGCGGGAGGTTAGATACGCAGTATTTT
TRBV2,16,few,TRBJ2-7,TRBD1,CASSEAVGQGAHEQYF,TGTGCCAGCAGTGAGGCTGTTGGACAGGGGGCCCACGAGCAGTACTTC
TRBV28,15,NA,TRBJ2-7,NA,CASSLWGTRLYEQYF,TGTGCCAGCAGTTTATGGGGAACTAGACTCTACGAGCAGTACTTC
TRBV5-1,17,once,TRBJ2-3,TRBD2,CASSLAWASGHTDTQYF,TGCGCCAGCAGCTTGGCCTGGGCTAGCGGTCACACAGATACGCAGTATTTT
TRBV25-1,16,NA,TRBJ1-2,TRBD1,CASSDAEGAFVYGYTF,TGTGCCAGCAGTGACGCAGAGGGGGCCTTTGTCTATGGCTACACCTTC
TRBV5-1,14,many,TRBJ1-3,NA,CASSLRAPGNTIYF,TGCGCCAGCAGCTTGCGGGCGCCGGGAAACACCATATATTTT
TRBV12-3/TRBV12-4,17,NA,TRBJ2-1,TRBD2,CASTSSSGLAGYNEQFF,TGTGCCAGCACATCATCCTCGGGACTAGCGGGGTACAATGAGCAGTTCTTC
TRBV10-2,14,few,TRBJ1-4,NA,CASSEPWTNEKLFF,TGCGCCAGCAGTGAGCCCTGGACCAATGAAAAACTGTTTTTT
TRBV11-2,17,once,TRBJ2-3,NA,CASSFGKSGPSTDTQYF,TGTGCCAGCAGCTTTGGAAAAAGCGGGCCGAGCACAGATACGCAGTATTTT
TRBV9,16,NA,TRBJ2-3,TRBD2,CASSDPSGGLGDTQYF,TGTGCCAGCAGCGACCCTAGCGGGGGGCTAGGAGATACGCAGTATTTT
TRBV5-1,14,few,TRBJ2-2,NA,CASRPESNTGELFF,TGCGCCAGCAGGCCGGAATCGAACACCGGGGAGCTGTTTTTT
TRBV19,14,NA,TRBJ1-2,NA,CASSIGGSSSGYTF,TGTGCCAGTAGTATAGGGGGCAGCTCCTCCGGCTACACCTTC
TRBV5-1,15,NA,TRBJ1-2,NA,CASSLDAGVDYGYTF,TGCGCCAGCAGCTTGGATGCAGGGGTCGACTATGGCTACACCTTC
TRBV29-1,17,NA,TRBJ2-6,NA,CSVEDRFSYSGANVLTF,TGCAGCGTTGAAGATCGTTTCAGCTACTCTGGGGCCAACGTCCTGACTTTC
TRBV29-1,16,NA,TRBJ1-2,TRBD1,CSVVSTGGAIGGGYTF,TGCAGCGTTGTATCTACAGGGGGCGCGATCGGTGGAGGCTACACCTTC